Listed below are T cell receptor beta chains from one sample, sequenced in a study of T-cell reconstitution after alpha-beta-depleted transplantation in children. One entry per CDR3 protein results from TCRdb running MiXCR on the PCR reads. The table lists some 340,000 distinct CDR3 sequences, around 10% of them singletons. The input for sequencing was PBMCs from the stem cell graft donor, taken from the stem cell graft. The receptors here all came from a human donor who donated a stem cell graft to a child with acute lymphoblastic leukemia. The CDR3 runs from the conserved cysteine through the conserved F or W. A D gene is named only where the DNA matches it firmly. Size values are once, few and many counts, or a class for expanded clones, and some rows have none.

clone size | D gene | J gene | V gene | CDR3 protein | CDR3 DNA
- | TRBD1 | TRBJ2-1 | TRBV7-9 | CASSKAPQGYYYNEQFF | TGTGCCAGCAGCAAAGCCCCACAGGGGTATTACTACAATGAGCAGTTCTTC
many | - | TRBJ2-1 | TRBV20-1 | CSARDRLGASYNEQFF | TGCAGTGCTAGAGACAGACTAGGAGCATCATACAATGAGCAGTTCTTC
many | - | TRBJ1-1 | TRBV4-3 | CASSRARNTEAFF | TGCGCCAGCAGCCGGGCACGGAACACTGAAGCTTTCTTT
many | TRBD2 | TRBJ2-4 | TRBV28 | CASSPGTSAPLAKNIQYF | TGTGCCAGCAGTCCCGGGACTAGCGCGCCTCTAGCCAAAAACATTCAGTACTTC
many | - | TRBJ2-1 | TRBV7-2 | CASSPTRSHEQFF | TGTGCCAGCAGCCCGACTAGATCCCATGAGCAGTTCTTC
many | - | TRBJ2-5 | TRBV20-1 | CSARGGKGLWETQYF | TGCAGTGCTAGAGGAGGCAAGGGGTTGTGGGAGACCCAGTACTTC
- | - | TRBJ2-1 | TRBV5-8 | CASSSRFQQFF | TGTGCCAGCAGCTCTAGATTCCAGCAGTTCTTC
- | - | TRBJ2-1 | TRBV24-1 | CATSAQSQGYEQFF | TGTGCCACCAGTGCCCAATCTCAGGGGTATGAGCAGTTCTTC
- | - | TRBJ2-5 | TRBV11-3 | CASSQNGKGETQYF | TGTGCCAGCAGCCAAAACGGGAAAGGAGAGACCCAGTACTTC
few | - | TRBJ2-1 | TRBV7-9 | CASSFPLRDEWDEQFF | TGTGCCAGCAGCTTTCCCCTCCGGGACGAATGGGATGAGCAGTTCTTC
- | TRBD1 | TRBJ1-1 | TRBV11-1 | CASSLVGTTGVSYTEAFF | TGTGCCAGCAGCTTAGTTGGGACCACAGGGGTTAGTTACACTGAAGCTTTCTTT
few | TRBD2 | TRBJ2-1 | TRBV12-3/TRBV12-4 | CASKGSGSSYNEQFF | TGTGCCAGCAAGGGGAGCGGGAGCTCCTACAATGAGCAGTTCTTC
few | TRBD2 | TRBJ2-7 | TRBV27 | CASTGTSGRGWEQYF | TGTGCCAGCACCGGGACTAGCGGGAGGGGTTGGGAGCAGTACTTC
- | TRBD2 | TRBJ2-1 | TRBV28 | CASSPPSGKDFDEQFF | TGTGCCAGCAGTCCGCCTAGCGGGAAGGATTTCGATGAGCAGTTCTTC
many | - | TRBJ1-1 | TRBV5-1 | CASSLEGGGQAFF | TGCGCCAGCAGCTTGGAGGGGGGCGGACAAGCTTTCTTT
- | - | TRBJ2-7 | TRBV7-9 | CASSLVLLGNYEQYF | TGTGCCAGCAGCTTAGTCCTATTAGGGAATTACGAGCAGTACTTC
- | - | TRBJ1-2 | TRBV29-1 | CSVAGFSSGGYTF | TGCAGCGTTGCGGGATTTTCTTCGGGCGGCTACACCTTC
- | TRBD1 | TRBJ1-2 | TRBV20-1 | CSAIRDRGWYGYTF | TGCAGTGCGATTCGGGACAGGGGATGGTATGGCTACACCTTC
- | - | TRBJ2-1 | TRBV28 | CASSGLIQPRNEQFF | TGTGCCAGCAGTGGTCTGATTCAGCCAAGGAATGAGCAGTTCTTC
- | TRBD2 | TRBJ2-1 | TRBV7-3 | CASSLRAGGHNEQFF | TGTGCCAGCAGCCTTAGGGCGGGAGGACACAATGAGCAGTTCTTC
many | TRBD2 | TRBJ2-1 | TRBV7-9 | CASSLGLAGLSYNEQFF | TGTGCCAGCAGCTTGGGACTAGCGGGGTTATCCTACAATGAGCAGTTCTTC
- | TRBD2 | TRBJ2-3 | TRBV5-4 | CASRASGTLTDTQYF | TGTGCCAGCAGGGCTAGCGGGACCCTCACAGATACGCAGTATTTT
few | - | TRBJ2-7 | TRBV6-2/TRBV6-3 | CASSYSFGKTQYEQYF | TGTGCCAGCAGTTACTCCTTCGGGAAAACCCAGTACGAGCAGTACTTC
many | TRBD1 | TRBJ1-1 | TRBV6-2/TRBV6-3 | CASSRTGEAFF | TGTGCCAGCAGTAGGACAGGGGAGGCTTTCTTT
few | - | TRBJ1-1 | TRBV29-1 | CSPVGVNTEAFF | TGCAGCCCCGTAGGGGTGAACACTGAAGCTTTCTTT
- | TRBD2 | TRBJ2-5 | TRBV7-2 | CASSWIYGGSTQKTQYF | TGTGCCAGCAGCTGGATTTATGGCGGGAGTACCCAAAAGACCCAGTACTTC
few | - | TRBJ1-1 | TRBV7-6 | CASSPLGGTGLTEAFF | TGTGCCAGCAGCCCCCTGGGGGGAACAGGGCTCACTGAAGCTTTCTTT
few | TRBD1 | TRBJ1-2 | TRBV6-1 | CASSRQGVSYGYTF | TGTGCCAGCAGTCGACAGGGGGTCAGCTATGGCTACACCTTC
few | - | TRBJ2-7 | TRBV28 | CATTSTLSRSPSYEQYF | TGTGCCACTACATCAACCCTATCCAGGTCCCCCTCCTACGAGCAGTACTTC
few | TRBD1 | TRBJ1-1 | TRBV7-9 | CASSLVRGQDTEAFF | TGTGCCAGCAGCTTGGTCAGGGGGCAGGACACTGAAGCTTTCTTT
- | - | TRBJ2-3 | TRBV5-1 | CASSFHPVTGTDTQYF | TGCGCCAGCAGCTTCCACCCGGTAACAGGGACAGATACGCAGTATTTT
few | TRBD2 | TRBJ2-2 | TRBV7-3 | CASSFFQWTSGRAGELFF | TGTGCCAGCAGCTTTTTCCAGTGGACTAGCGGGAGGGCCGGGGAGCTGTTTTTT
few | - | TRBJ1-1 | TRBV20-1 | CSAPTQEGWTEAFF | TGCAGTGCCCCCACACAGGAAGGTTGGACTGAAGCTTTCTTT
few | - | TRBJ1-2 | TRBV5-4 | CASSLGGGLPRKANYGYTF | TGTGCCAGCAGCTTGGGGGGGGGGCTCCCCCGAAAGGCGAACTATGGCTACACCTTC
- | - | TRBJ2-1 | TRBV5-5 | CASRSEVGASDEQFF | TGTGCCAGCAGGTCCGAGGTGGGGGCCTCTGACGAGCAGTTCTTC
few | - | TRBJ2-1 | TRBV18 | CASSPWGLNEQFF | TGTGCCAGCTCACCATGGGGGCTAAATGAGCAGTTCTTC
- | TRBD1 | TRBJ2-7 | TRBV4-3 | CANSPGQGAYEQYF | TGCGCCAACAGCCCGGGACAGGGTGCCTACGAGCAGTACTTC
few | TRBD1 | TRBJ2-7 | TRBV7-2 | CASSPDRDRARYEQYF | TGTGCCAGCAGCCCGGACCGGGACAGGGCTCGTTACGAGCAGTACTTC
few | TRBD2 | TRBJ2-7 | TRBV5-1 | CASAGTSKYEQYF | TGCGCCAGCGCGGGGACTAGCAAGTACGAGCAGTACTTC
- | - | TRBJ2-1 | TRBV7-9 | CASSLWRGWAYNEQFF | TGTGCCAGCAGCTTATGGAGGGGCTGGGCCTACAATGAGCAGTTCTTC
once | - | TRBJ2-2 | TRBV7-9 | CATSFFSLAQNTGELFF | TGTGCCACCAGCTTTTTCAGCCTAGCGCAGAACACCGGGGAGCTGTTTTTT